Following are 6 T cell receptor beta chains from one sample sequenced in a study of T cells after yellow fever vaccination. In TCRdb, the 5' RACE reads were re-called with MiXCR into one record per CDR3 protein. Of 50,000 or so distinct CDR3 sequences listed, about 7.9% were seen once; the top ten hold 28%. The sample was CD8+ T cells sorted from PBMCs, taken roughly 15 days after the first yellow fever vaccination. These receptors were collected from a young man who received the YFV17D yellow fever vaccine.

This clonotype was recorded at least ten times. This sequence joins TRBV20-1 and TRBJ2-5; D may match TRBD1 or TRBD2 (5 bases each). Per germline, CDR1 DFQATT and CDR2 SNEGSKA (reference sequence). V was trimmed by 5 bases and J by 3 bases, leaving 10 bases between them. This CDR3 comprises 12 residues. DNA of the CDR3: TGCAGTGCTGGGGACGCAGAAGAGACCCAGTACTTC. Translating it yields CSAGDAEETQYF.

This clonotype was counted only a few times. V usage is TRBV4-1 and J usage is TRBJ2-7; D gene uncertain. The germline V and J ends were trimmed by 2 bases and 5 bases, with 4 bases remaining between them. From germline, CDR1 is MGHRA and CDR2 YSYEKL. This CDR3 comprises 11 residues. The CDR3 DNA sequence: TGCGCCAGCAGCCAAACCGACGAGCAGTACTTC. Its protein product is CASSQTDEQYF.

This clonotype was recorded at least ten times. The chain carries TRBV7-9 and TRBJ2-1; D is uncertain. The V end lost 6 bases, the J end lost 6 bases, and 12 bases lay between the germline ends. CDR3 length equals 13 residues. Germline CDR1 SEHNR, CDR2 FQNEAQ (reference sequence). The CDR3 DNA reads TGTGCCAGCAGACACCCCAGTACCAATGAGCAGTTCTTC. Translated: CASRHPSTNEQFF.

This clonotype appeared a few times. The chain combines TRBV5-4 with TRBJ1-3; D ambiguous. This CDR3 contains 14 residues. Germline V gene data show CDR1 as SGHNT and CDR2 as YYREEE (reference sequence). V was cut by 2 bases and J by 2 bases, with 8 bases left in between. CDR3: CASSLGWTGNTIYF. In DNA, the CDR3 is TGTGCCAGCAGCTTAGGGTGGACTGGAAACACCATATATTTT.

This clonotype was observed many times. The genes are TRBV7-2 and TRBJ2-5; D gene ambiguous. The V gene's germline CDR1 is SGHTA and CDR2 FQGNSA. The CDR3 contains 13 residues. The V end lost 4 bases, the J end lost 3 bases, and 9 bases lay between the germline ends. The DNA of the CDR3 is TGTGCCAGCAGCTACGTATTCAAAGAGACCCAGTACTTC. Translating gives CASSYVFKETQYF. Full variable domain (rest looked up from reference TRBV7-2 and TRBJ2-5): GAGVSQSPSNKVTEKGKDVELRCDPISGHTALYWYRQSLGQGLEFLIYFQGNSAPDKSGLPSDRFSAERTGGSVSTLTIQRTQQEDSAVYLCASSYVFKETQYFGPGTRLLVL.

This clonotype was counted ten times or more. The gene calls are TRBV6-5 and TRBJ1-1; D gene uncertain. There are 14 residues in the CDR3. The germline gives CDR1 MNHEY, CDR2 SVGAGI. Trimming took 5 bases from V and 0 from J, leaving 10 bases between them. As DNA, the CDR3 is TGTGCCAGCAGTCCGACGTACCTGAACACTGAAGCTTTCTTT. It translates to CASSPTYLNTEAFF.